This T cell receptor (beta chain) emerged from a study of response to subunit inactivated influenza vaccine. CDR1 and CDR2 from the germline V gene are SGHRS and YFSETQ. V was cut by 1 base and J by 3 bases, with 19 bases left in between. This CDR3 is built from 17 residues. TCRdb fed the RT-PCR reads into MiXCR, producing one record per CDR3 protein. The sample consists of over 750,000 distinct CDR3 sequences, approximately 21% of them appearing once. Sequenced material: PBMCs from blood, taken 5 days after vaccination. The TCR comes from a man in his forties or fifties who received an inactivated influenza vaccine. The chain uses TRBV5-1 and TRBJ2-5; a weak D match, TRBD2 (6 bases). Written as DNA, the CDR3 is TGCGCCAGCAGCTTGTTCGGGAGCCCAAATCTCGAAGAGACCCAGTACTTC. It specifies CASSLFGSPNLEETQYF.